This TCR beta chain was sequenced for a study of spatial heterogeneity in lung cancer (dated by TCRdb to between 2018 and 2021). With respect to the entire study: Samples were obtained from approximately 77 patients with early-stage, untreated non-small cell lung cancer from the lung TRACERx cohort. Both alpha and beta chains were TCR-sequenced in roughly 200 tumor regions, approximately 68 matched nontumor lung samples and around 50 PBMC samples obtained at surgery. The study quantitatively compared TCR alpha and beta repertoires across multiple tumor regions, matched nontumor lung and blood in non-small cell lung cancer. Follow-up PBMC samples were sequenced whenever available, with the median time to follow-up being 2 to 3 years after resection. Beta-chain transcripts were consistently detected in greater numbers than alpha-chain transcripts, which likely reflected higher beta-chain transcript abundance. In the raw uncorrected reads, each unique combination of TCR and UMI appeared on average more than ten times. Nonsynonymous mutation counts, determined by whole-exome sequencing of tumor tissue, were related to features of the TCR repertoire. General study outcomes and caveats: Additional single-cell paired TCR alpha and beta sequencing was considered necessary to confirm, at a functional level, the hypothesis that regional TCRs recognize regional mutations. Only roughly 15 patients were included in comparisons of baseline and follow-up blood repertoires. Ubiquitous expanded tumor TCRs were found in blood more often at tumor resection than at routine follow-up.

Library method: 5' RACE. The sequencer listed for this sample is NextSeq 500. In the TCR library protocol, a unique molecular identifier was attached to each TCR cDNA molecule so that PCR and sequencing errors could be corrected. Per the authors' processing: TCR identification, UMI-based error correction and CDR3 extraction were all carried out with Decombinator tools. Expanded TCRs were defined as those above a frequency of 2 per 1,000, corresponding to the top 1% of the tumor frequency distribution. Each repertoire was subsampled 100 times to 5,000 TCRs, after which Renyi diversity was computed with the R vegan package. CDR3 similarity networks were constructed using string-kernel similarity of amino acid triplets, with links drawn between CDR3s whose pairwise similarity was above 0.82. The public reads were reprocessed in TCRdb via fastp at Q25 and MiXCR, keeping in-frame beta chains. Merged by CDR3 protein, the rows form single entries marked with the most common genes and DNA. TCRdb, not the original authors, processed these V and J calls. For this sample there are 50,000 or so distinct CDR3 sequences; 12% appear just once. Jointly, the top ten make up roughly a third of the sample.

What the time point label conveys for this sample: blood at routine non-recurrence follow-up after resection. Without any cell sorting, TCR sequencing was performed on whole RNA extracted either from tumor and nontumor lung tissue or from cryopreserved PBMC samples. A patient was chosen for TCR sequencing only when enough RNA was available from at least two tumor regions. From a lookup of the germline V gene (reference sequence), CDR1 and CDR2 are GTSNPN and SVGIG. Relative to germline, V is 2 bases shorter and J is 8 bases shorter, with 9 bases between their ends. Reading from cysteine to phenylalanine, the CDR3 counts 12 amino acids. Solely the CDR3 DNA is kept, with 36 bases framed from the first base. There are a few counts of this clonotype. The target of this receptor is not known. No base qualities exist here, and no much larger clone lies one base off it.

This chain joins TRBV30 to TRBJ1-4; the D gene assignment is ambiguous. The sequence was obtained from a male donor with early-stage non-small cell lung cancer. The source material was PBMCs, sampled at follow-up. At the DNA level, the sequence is TGTGCCTGGAGTATCACTGAGGAAAAACTGTTTTTT. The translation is CAWSITEEKLFF.